The rows below give T cell receptor beta chains drawn from one sample of a study of T cell clones after liver transplantation. Some clones are missing from TCRdb's copy, which holds only in-frame ones; the method was immunoSEQ multiplex PCR. The sample carries 50,000 or so clones, approximately 71% recorded once. Sequencing was performed on CD4+ T cells from blood, taken 54 months after liver transplant. The receptors shown here come from a human patient who received a liver transplant. Among the T cells, some may be from the graft donor. CDR3s include the opening cysteine and the closing phenylalanine or tryptophan. Fields, in order: clone size, J gene, D gene, V gene, CDR3 DNA, CDR3 protein. The D gene is left open where the match is weak. Clone size, where shown, is once, few, many, or a class for clones that have expanded.

size: few; J: TRBJ2-7; D: -; V: TRBV11-2; DNA: TGTGCCAGCCGAGGAGGCTCCTACGAGCAGTACTTC; CDR3: CASRGGSYEQYF
size: -; J: TRBJ2-4; D: -; V: TRBV30; DNA: TGTGCCTGGAGCGTGAAGGTCGACGGGACCAAAAACATTCAGTACTTC; CDR3: CAWSVKVDGTKNIQYF
size: -; J: TRBJ1-1; D: -; V: TRBV7-9; DNA: TGTGCCAGCAGCTTACAGGGGAACACTGAAGCTTTCTTT; CDR3: CASSLQGNTEAFF
size: few; J: TRBJ1-5; D: -; V: TRBV19; DNA: TGTGCCAGTAGCCCAGACGGGCTAGGTGGTCCCCAGCATTTT; CDR3: CASSPDGLGGPQHF
size: -; J: TRBJ1-5; D: TRBD1; V: TRBV28; DNA: TGTGCCAGCAGTTTATGGCTTGGGAGCTGGCCGGACAGGGAGGGGGATAGCAATCAGCCCCAGCATTTT; CDR3: CASSLWLGSWPDREGDSNQPQHF
size: -; J: TRBJ1-5; D: TRBD1; V: TRBV27; DNA: TGTGCCAGTCAGGACAGGGGGGCGGGTAATCAGCCCCAGCATTTT; CDR3: CASQDRGAGNQPQHF
size: few; J: TRBJ2-2; D: -; V: TRBV5-8; DNA: TGTGCCAGCAGCTTGGACGTCACCGGGGAGCTGTTTTTT; CDR3: CASSLDVTGELFF
size: -; J: TRBJ1-1; D: TRBD1; V: TRBV18; DNA: TGTGCCAGCTCACAACAACAGGGGGCGGATGGTGAAGCTTTCTTT; CDR3: CASSQQQGADGEAFF
size: -; J: TRBJ2-3; D: -; V: TRBV9; DNA: TGTGCCAGCAGCGTAACAGGAAGCACAGATACGCAGTATTTT; CDR3: CASSVTGSTDTQYF
size: -; J: TRBJ2-3; D: TRBD2; V: TRBV5-1; DNA: TGCGCCAGCAGCTTGGCTAGCGGGGGGTATACAGATACGCAGTATTTT; CDR3: CASSLASGGYTDTQYF